This T cell receptor beta chain was sequenced for a study of cytomegalovirus exposure and HLA in healthy donors. Study outcomes and limitations: Cytomegalovirus-associated status was assigned to approximately 160 TCR beta chains. That first-cohort TCR clusters tended to co-occur in the 90 to 150 validation repertoires was found in a later analysis.

Repertoires were generated with immunoSEQ multiplex PCR, while TCRdb's copy carries only in-frame clones and drops some. The data show about 240,000 clones, around 87% seen once. In the case of this clone: What it recognizes is unknown.

V shed 7 bases and J 2 bases; nucleotides not matched to a gene: 10. The germline CDR1 and CDR2 sequences are SQVTM and ANQGSEA. The CDR3 runs to 15 residues. The V call is TRBV29-1, the J call TRBJ2-2; 7 bases line up with TRBD2. The source material was PBMCs. This clonotype originated in a woman aged 25 to 39 in good health and CMV-seropositive. CDR3: CSARLTSVNTGELFF. CDR3 DNA sequence: TGCAGCGCCCGACTAACTAGCGTAAACACCGGGGAGCTGTTTTTT.